The rows below give T cell receptor beta chains drawn from one sample of a study of T cell responses to AZD1222 COVID-19 vaccine. TCRdb keeps only in-frame clones here, not all; method: immunoSEQ multiplex PCR. The sample includes around 180,000 clones, more than 75% seen only once; the top ten take 26%. Material: peripheral blood, obtained 28 days after the second AZD1222 dose. The receptors stem from an adult who received the AZD1222 COVID-19 vaccine. Both conserved end residues are part of each CDR3. D genes are given only for firm matches. Where a row states a size, it is once, few, many or the class of an expanded clone; other rows omit it.

d_call: .; clone_size: .; j_call: TRBJ2-1; v_call: TRBV4-3; cdr3_aa: CASSPPGSYNEQFF; cdr3_nt: TGCGCCAGCAGCCCCCCGGGGTCCTACAATGAGCAGTTCTTC
d_call: .; clone_size: .; j_call: TRBJ2-7; v_call: TRBV6-5; cdr3_aa: CASSYDGGSGEQYF; cdr3_nt: TGTGCCAGCAGTTACGATGGGGGTTCAGGCGAGCAGTACTTC
d_call: TRBD2; clone_size: .; j_call: TRBJ2-5; v_call: TRBV10-3; cdr3_aa: CAIRGGTSGPETQYF; cdr3_nt: TGTGCCATCAGGGGGGGCACTAGCGGGCCGGAGACCCAGTACTTC
d_call: TRBD1; clone_size: .; j_call: TRBJ1-4; v_call: TRBV28; cdr3_aa: CASSLSGGKLFF; cdr3_nt: TGTGCCAGCAGTTTATCAGGGGGAAAACTGTTTTTT
d_call: .; clone_size: .; j_call: TRBJ1-3; v_call: TRBV28; cdr3_aa: CASSLGQSSGNTIYF; cdr3_nt: TGTGCCAGCAGTTTGGGGCAAAGCTCTGGAAACACCATATATTTT
d_call: .; clone_size: .; j_call: TRBJ2-2; v_call: TRBV30; cdr3_aa: CAWGSPSRELFF; cdr3_nt: TGTGCCTGGGGTAGCCCCTCCCGGGAGCTGTTTTTT
d_call: TRBD2; clone_size: few; j_call: TRBJ2-2; v_call: TRBV10-2; cdr3_aa: CASSEAGGTGELFF; cdr3_nt: TGCGCCAGCAGTGAAGCGGGAGGCACCGGGGAGCTGTTTTTT
d_call: TRBD2; clone_size: .; j_call: TRBJ2-7; v_call: TRBV27; cdr3_aa: CASSPTYGGYEQYF; cdr3_nt: TGTGCCAGCAGTCCCACGTACGGGGGGTACGAGCAGTACTTC
d_call: .; clone_size: many; j_call: TRBJ2-7; v_call: TRBV7-2; cdr3_aa: CASSSRGAEAYEQYF; cdr3_nt: TGTGCCAGCTCGTCTCGAGGGGCCGAGGCCTACGAGCAGTACTTC
d_call: TRBD2; clone_size: few; j_call: TRBJ2-1; v_call: TRBV6-4; cdr3_aa: CASSDSTSGSNEQFF; cdr3_nt: TGTGCCAGCAGTGACTCGACTAGCGGGAGCAATGAGCAGTTCTTC
d_call: .; clone_size: .; j_call: TRBJ1-3; v_call: TRBV10-3; cdr3_aa: CAISEESSGNTIYF; cdr3_nt: TGTGCCATCAGTGAGGAGTCATCTGGAAACACCATATATTTT
d_call: .; clone_size: few; j_call: TRBJ2-7; v_call: TRBV5-1; cdr3_aa: CASSLGAYEQYF; cdr3_nt: TGCGCCAGCAGCTTGGGGGCCTACGAGCAGTACTTC
d_call: .; clone_size: .; j_call: TRBJ2-2; v_call: TRBV28; cdr3_aa: CASALGVPGELFF; cdr3_nt: TGTGCCAGCGCCTTAGGGGTCCCCGGGGAGCTGTTTTTT
d_call: .; clone_size: .; j_call: TRBJ2-4; v_call: TRBV28; cdr3_aa: CASKQEARKNIQYF; cdr3_nt: TGTGCCAGCAAGCAGGAGGCGAGGAAAAACATTCAGTACTTC
d_call: TRBD2; clone_size: .; j_call: TRBJ2-5; v_call: TRBV29-1; cdr3_aa: CSAPGLAVGETQYF; cdr3_nt: TGCAGCGCACCGGGACTAGCGGTAGGAGAGACCCAGTACTTC
d_call: TRBD1; clone_size: .; j_call: TRBJ1-2; v_call: TRBV7-9; cdr3_aa: CASNPGTGGDDFTF; cdr3_nt: TGTGCCAGCAACCCCGGGACAGGGGGCGATGACTTCACCTTC
d_call: .; clone_size: .; j_call: TRBJ2-7; v_call: TRBV5-4; cdr3_aa: CASSEEVTGAYEQYF; cdr3_nt: TGTGCCAGCAGCGAGGAAGTTACAGGCGCCTACGAGCAGTACTTC
d_call: .; clone_size: .; j_call: TRBJ1-1; v_call: TRBV11-1; cdr3_aa: CASSRDRQSTEAFF; cdr3_nt: TGTGCCAGCAGCAGAGATCGGCAGTCCACTGAAGCTTTCTTT
d_call: TRBD2; clone_size: .; j_call: TRBJ2-6; v_call: TRBV19; cdr3_aa: CASSIVGGVLLSGANVLTF; cdr3_nt: TGTGCCAGTAGTATAGTGGGGGGGGTTCTCTTGTCTGGGGCCAACGTCCTGACTTTC
d_call: TRBD2; clone_size: once; j_call: TRBJ2-7; v_call: TRBV19; cdr3_aa: CASSISWTSGAYEQYF; cdr3_nt: TGTGCCAGTAGTATAAGCTGGACTAGCGGAGCTTACGAGCAGTACTTC
d_call: .; clone_size: .; j_call: TRBJ2-5; v_call: TRBV11-2; cdr3_aa: CASSSPHPQYF; cdr3_nt: TGTGCCAGCAGCTCCCCCCATCCCCAGTACTTC
d_call: .; clone_size: few; j_call: TRBJ1-5; v_call: TRBV6-5; cdr3_aa: CASICWQPQHF; cdr3_nt: TGTGCCAGCATATGTTGGCAGCCCCAGCATTTT
d_call: TRBD2; clone_size: .; j_call: TRBJ2-7; v_call: TRBV3-1/TRBV3-2; cdr3_aa: CASSQDRIAGDEQYF; cdr3_nt: TGTGCCAGCAGCCAAGATCGAATAGCGGGTGACGAGCAGTACTTC
d_call: .; clone_size: .; j_call: TRBJ2-1; v_call: TRBV14; cdr3_aa: CASSQTTRGGEQFF; cdr3_nt: TGTGCCAGCAGCCAAACTACTAGGGGGGGTGAGCAGTTCTTC
d_call: .; clone_size: .; j_call: TRBJ1-5; v_call: TRBV13; cdr3_aa: CASSLSGDQPQHF; cdr3_nt: TGTGCCAGCAGCTTATCCGGGGATCAGCCCCAGCATTTT
d_call: .; clone_size: .; j_call: TRBJ2-5; v_call: TRBV5-1; cdr3_aa: CASSFRAGRETQYF; cdr3_nt: TGCGCCAGCAGCTTTAGGGCAGGGAGAGAGACCCAGTACTTC
d_call: .; clone_size: .; j_call: TRBJ2-7; v_call: TRBV6-1; cdr3_aa: CASSEGARPSQEF; cdr3_nt: TGTGCCAGCAGTGAGGGGGCCAGGCCGAGTCAAGAGTTC
d_call: .; clone_size: .; j_call: TRBJ2-7; v_call: TRBV27; cdr3_aa: CASSIRRGAYEQYF; cdr3_nt: TGTGCCAGCAGTATTCGACGAGGGGCCTACGAGCAGTACTTC
d_call: .; clone_size: .; j_call: TRBJ1-1; v_call: TRBV28; cdr3_aa: CASSLRGPNTEAFF; cdr3_nt: TGTGCCAGCAGTTTACGGGGGCCGAACACTGAAGCTTTCTTT
d_call: .; clone_size: .; j_call: TRBJ1-2; v_call: TRBV10-1; cdr3_aa: CASSEAGTAFGYTF; cdr3_nt: TGCGCCAGCAGTGAGGCCGGGACCGCCTTTGGCTACACCTTC
d_call: TRBD2; clone_size: .; j_call: TRBJ2-5; v_call: TRBV4-1; cdr3_aa: CASSHPHGTRIQETQYF; cdr3_nt: TGCGCCAGCAGCCACCCCCACGGGACTAGGATTCAAGAGACCCAGTACTTC
d_call: TRBD2; clone_size: .; j_call: TRBJ2-2; v_call: TRBV4-2; cdr3_aa: CASSQDKLAGGPGELFF; cdr3_nt: TGTGCCAGCAGCCAAGATAAACTAGCGGGAGGACCCGGGGAGCTGTTTTTT
d_call: TRBD2; clone_size: .; j_call: TRBJ2-3; v_call: TRBV3-1/TRBV3-2; cdr3_aa: CASSQAPRLALPQARKTDTQYF; cdr3_nt: TGTGCCAGCAGCCAAGCCCCCCGACTAGCGCTTCCCCAGGCTAGAAAAACAGATACGCAGTATTTT
d_call: .; clone_size: few; j_call: TRBJ1-2; v_call: TRBV6-6; cdr3_aa: CASSHGAQRTGYTF; cdr3_nt: TGTGCCAGCAGCCACGGGGCACAGCGAACGGGCTACACCTTC
d_call: .; clone_size: .; j_call: TRBJ1-2; v_call: TRBV5-5; cdr3_aa: CASSFLGGAVGYGYTF; cdr3_nt: TGTGCCAGCAGTTTCTTAGGAGGGGCGGTGGGGTATGGCTACACCTTC
d_call: .; clone_size: .; j_call: TRBJ1-3; v_call: TRBV28; cdr3_aa: CASSLGTGPSGNTIYF; cdr3_nt: TGTGCCAGCAGTTTAGGCACAGGCCCCTCTGGAAACACCATATATTTT
d_call: TRBD2; clone_size: .; j_call: TRBJ2-3; v_call: TRBV7-2; cdr3_aa: CASSPGGRSTDTQYF; cdr3_nt: TGTGCCAGCAGCCCGGGGGGGAGGAGCACAGATACGCAGTATTTT
d_call: TRBD2; clone_size: .; j_call: TRBJ2-7; v_call: TRBV10-2; cdr3_aa: CATTPGLRYEQYF; cdr3_nt: TGCGCCACCACTCCGGGACTAAGATACGAGCAGTACTTC
d_call: TRBD1; clone_size: .; j_call: TRBJ1-6; v_call: TRBV19; cdr3_aa: CASSGPGTGGNSPLHF; cdr3_nt: TGTGCCAGTAGTGGACCCGGGACAGGGGGAAATTCACCCCTCCACTTT
d_call: .; clone_size: .; j_call: TRBJ1-2; v_call: TRBV7-3; cdr3_aa: CASSLGHNYGYTF; cdr3_nt: TGTGCCAGCAGCTTGGGACACAACTATGGCTACACCTTC
d_call: .; clone_size: few; j_call: TRBJ2-5; v_call: TRBV4-3; cdr3_aa: CASSQDKWTEETQYF; cdr3_nt: TGCGCCAGCAGCCAAGATAAGTGGACGGAAGAGACCCAGTACTTC
d_call: .; clone_size: .; j_call: TRBJ2-1; v_call: TRBV4-3; cdr3_aa: CASSQAYSEVEGQFF; cdr3_nt: TGCGCCAGCAGCCAAGCCTACTCCGAAGTGGAGGGGCAGTTCTTC
d_call: .; clone_size: .; j_call: TRBJ2-7; v_call: TRBV6-2/TRBV6-3; cdr3_aa: CASSYSFSWTTPYEQYF; cdr3_nt: TGTGCCAGCAGTTACTCGTTTTCATGGACGACCCCCTACGAGCAGTACTTC
d_call: .; clone_size: .; j_call: TRBJ2-5; v_call: TRBV4-1; cdr3_aa: CASSQVTHRTQETQYF; cdr3_nt: TGCGCCAGCAGCCAAGTAACTCATAGAACCCAAGAGACCCAGTACTTC
d_call: .; clone_size: .; j_call: TRBJ2-2; v_call: TRBV30; cdr3_aa: CAWNPNLGGELFF; cdr3_nt: TGTGCCTGGAACCCCAATCTAGGAGGGGAGCTGTTTTTT
d_call: TRBD1; clone_size: .; j_call: TRBJ2-1; v_call: TRBV7-3; cdr3_aa: CASSLDRGSYNEQFF; cdr3_nt: TGTGCCAGCAGCTTAGACAGGGGATCATACAATGAGCAGTTCTTC
d_call: TRBD1; clone_size: once; j_call: TRBJ2-4; v_call: TRBV11-2; cdr3_aa: CASSVQGQAKNIQYF; cdr3_nt: TGTGCCAGCAGCGTACAGGGGCAGGCCAAAAACATTCAGTACTTC